This is a list of T cell receptor beta chains from one sample in a study of molecular identifiers for immune sequencing clone quantification. MiXCR was run by TCRdb on the PCR reads, yielding one entry per CDR3 protein. The profile covers approximately 500,000 distinct CDR3 sequences, with less than 30% appearing a single time and about 0.75% taken by the ten largest. The sequencing input was naive CD8+ T cells from blood, with Jurkat cell RNA spiked in. These TCRs come from a human donor in good health. Some libraries in this study had Jurkat cell RNA spiked in. Both conserved end residues are part of each CDR3. The D gene is left open where the match is weak. Only some rows state a clone size, as once, few, many or a class for expanded clones.

j_call clone_size d_call v_call cdr3_aa cdr3_nt
TRBJ2-2 - - TRBV5-1 CASSPIQGATGELFF TGCGCCAGCAGCCCAATACAGGGTGCCACCGGGGAGCTGTTTTTT
TRBJ2-2 few - TRBV11-2 CASCLDPGGNTGELFF TGTGCCAGCTGCTTAGATCCGGGGGGCAACACCGGGGAGCTGTTTTTT
TRBJ2-5 - - TRBV10-3 CAISDCGGQETQYF TGTGCCATCAGTGATTGTGGGGGGCAAGAGACCCAGTACTTC
TRBJ2-3 many TRBD2 TRBV7-9 CASSPVFSGGPNTDTQYF TGTGCCAGCAGCCCGGTCTTTTCGGGAGGGCCAAACACAGATACGCAGTATTTT
TRBJ1-2 - - TRBV4-3 CASSQDRGGKNYGYTF TGCGCCAGCAGCCAAGATCGTGGGGGAAAAAACTATGGCTACACCTTC
TRBJ2-1 few TRBD1 TRBV5-4 CASRRDSYNEQFF TGTGCCAGCAGACGGGACAGCTACAATGAGCAGTTCTTC
TRBJ1-1 few TRBD1 TRBV7-9 CASSWWAGQGMNTEAFF TGTGCCAGCAGCTGGTGGGCGGGACAGGGGATGAACACTGAAGCTTTCTTT
TRBJ2-5 few - TRBV7-9 CASSARGETQYF TGTGCCAGCAGCGCCAGGGGAGAGACCCAGTACTTC
TRBJ1-4 - - TRBV27 CASSHQTNEKLFF TGTGCCAGCAGCCATCAAACTAATGAAAAACTGTTTTTT
TRBJ2-5 few TRBD2 TRBV4-3 CASSQDPLAGGSETQYF TGCGCCAGCAGCCAAGATCCCCTAGCGGGAGGGTCAGAGACCCAGTACTTC
TRBJ2-3 - TRBD2 TRBV13 CASNARLAASTDTQYF TGTGCCAGCAACGCCAGACTAGCGGCTAGCACAGATACGCAGTATTTT
TRBJ2-7 - - TRBV5-6 CASSFVTYEQYF TGTGCCAGCAGCTTTGTAACCTACGAGCAGTACTTC
TRBJ2-1 many TRBD2 TRBV29-1 CSATGTSGIYEQFF TGCAGCGCTACCGGGACTAGCGGGATATATGAGCAGTTCTTC
TRBJ2-5 many - TRBV5-6 CASSLVRAGSQETQYF TGTGCCAGCAGCTTGGTGCGCGCGGGAAGCCAAGAGACCCAGTACTTC
TRBJ1-5 many TRBD1 TRBV7-6 CASSLGQGNGQPQHF TGTGCCAGCAGCTTAGGACAGGGCAACGGACAGCCCCAGCATTTT
TRBJ2-5 few - TRBV6-2/TRBV6-3 CASSADRETQYF TGTGCCAGCAGTGCAGACAGGGAGACCCAGTACTTC
TRBJ2-7 - TRBD1 TRBV30 CAWTAGQGAYEQYF TGTGCCTGGACGGCGGGACAGGGGGCCTACGAGCAGTACTTC